This entry describes one T cell receptor beta chain. This clonotype was detected ten times or more. Its antigen is still unknown. Base qualities are not at hand, and no much larger clone is one base apart. The library was generated by 5' RACE. TCRdb lists the instrument as NextSeq 500. Unique molecular identifiers were attached to individual cDNA molecules in the TCR library protocol so that sequencing error and PCR bias could be corrected. Sequencing covered both TCR alpha and beta chains, and within each sample the abundances of alpha and beta sequences were tightly co-correlated. Per the original workflow: Decombinator V4 was used to perform V gene, J gene and CDR3 annotation of TCR sequences. Expanded TCRs were defined as changing significantly between any two time points under a Poisson model with p below 0.0001. Abundances of TCRs were expressed as counts per million after normalisation to the total number of TCRs sequenced in each sample. MAIT TCRs were defined by TRAV1-2 paired with TRAJ12, TRAJ20 or TRAJ33, and iNKT TCRs by TRAV10 paired with TRAJ18. VDJdb, accessed 1 November 2021, was searched for CMV, EBV and SARS-CoV-2 annotated TCRs, excluding TCRs annotated for multiple antigens. In-frame beta chains were kept once TCRdb had trimmed the public reads at Q25 with fastp and called clones with MiXCR. For every CDR3 protein sequence, its rows merge into one entry that carries the most common genes and DNA. V and J calls and clone size were set by TCRdb, not the authors. Recorded for this sample are around 88,000 distinct CDR3 sequences; approximately 15% of them occurred a single time. Roughly 6.4% of the sample is in the top ten clones.

The entry originates in a study of early T cells in non-severe SARS-CoV-2 infection (dated by TCRdb to about 2021). Study-level background: TCR sequencing used bulk RNA from unsorted whole blood, so alpha and beta chains could not be paired. Study-wide findings and limitations: Matching against VDJdb was skewed toward anti-spike CD8 responses, likely underestimated virus-specific expansions, and missed private and CD4 specificities.

A case-control design nested within a healthcare worker cohort in London, UK, was used, with weekly nasopharyngeal swab PCR tests and blood sampling performed. Healthcare workers were recruited during the week of the UK lockdown, between 23 and 31 March 2020, and followed weekly for up to 16 weeks. The CDR3, cysteine through phenylalanine, is 12 amino acids long. Only CDR3 DNA remains: 36 bases, in frame from the first base. V drops 4 bases and J drops 7 bases, leaving 8 bases in between. For CDR1 and CDR2, the germline V gene (reference sequence) lists LGHDT and YNNKEL. Input material: whole blood. The TCR comes from an adult who was a healthcare worker with PCR-confirmed SARS-CoV-2 infection or an uninfected control (not recorded which). The V and J segments used are TRBV3-1 and TRBJ2-1, and the D gene may be TRBD2, 6 bases matching. DNA sequence: TGTGCCAGCAGCCGCGCGGGGAATGAGCAGTTCTTC. It is translated as CASSRAGNEQFF.